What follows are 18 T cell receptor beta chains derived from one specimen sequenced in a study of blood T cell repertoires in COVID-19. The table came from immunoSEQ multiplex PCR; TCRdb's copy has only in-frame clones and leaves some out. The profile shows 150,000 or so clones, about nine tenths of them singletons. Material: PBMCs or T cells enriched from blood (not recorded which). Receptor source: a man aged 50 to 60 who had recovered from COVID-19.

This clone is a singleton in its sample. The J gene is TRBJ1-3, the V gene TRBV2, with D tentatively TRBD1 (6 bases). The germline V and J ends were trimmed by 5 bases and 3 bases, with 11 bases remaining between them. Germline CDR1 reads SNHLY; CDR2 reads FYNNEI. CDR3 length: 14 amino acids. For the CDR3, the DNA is TGTGCCAGCAGTCGCGGGGGCTATGGAAACACCATATATTTT. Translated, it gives CASSRGGYGNTIYF.

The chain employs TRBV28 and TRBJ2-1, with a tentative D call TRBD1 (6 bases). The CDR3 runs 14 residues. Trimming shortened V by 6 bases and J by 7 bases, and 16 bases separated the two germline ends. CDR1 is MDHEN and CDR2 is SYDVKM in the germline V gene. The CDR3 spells CASSPLGQGNEQFF. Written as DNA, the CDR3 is TGTGCCAGCAGCCCTCTGGGGCAGGGGAATGAGCAGTTCTTC.

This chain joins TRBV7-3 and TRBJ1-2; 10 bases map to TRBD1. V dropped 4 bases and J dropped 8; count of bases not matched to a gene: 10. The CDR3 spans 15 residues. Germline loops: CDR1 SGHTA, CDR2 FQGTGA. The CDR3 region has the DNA TGTGCCAGCAGCTCAACTAGGGACAGGGGTGTAGGCTACACCTTC. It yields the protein CASSSTRDRGVGYTF.

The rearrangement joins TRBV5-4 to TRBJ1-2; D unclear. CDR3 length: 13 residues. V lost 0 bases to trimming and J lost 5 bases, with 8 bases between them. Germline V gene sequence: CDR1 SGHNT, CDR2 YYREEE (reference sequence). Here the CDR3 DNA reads TGTGCCAGCAGCTTGGTTCAGTCTTATGGCTACACCTTC. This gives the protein CASSLVQSYGYTF.

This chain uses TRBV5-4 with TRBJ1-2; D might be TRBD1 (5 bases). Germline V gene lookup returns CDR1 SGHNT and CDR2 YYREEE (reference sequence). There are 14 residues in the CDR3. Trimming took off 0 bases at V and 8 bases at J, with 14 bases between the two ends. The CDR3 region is CASSLETARGGYTF. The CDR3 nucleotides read TGTGCCAGCAGCTTGGAGACAGCCCGGGGGGGCTACACCTTC.

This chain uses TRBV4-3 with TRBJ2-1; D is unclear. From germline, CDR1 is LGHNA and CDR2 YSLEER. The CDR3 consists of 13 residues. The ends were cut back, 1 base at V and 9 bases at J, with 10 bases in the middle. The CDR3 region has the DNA TGCGCCAGCAGCCAAGTTTCAGGCACTGAGCAGTTCTTC. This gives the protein CASSQVSGTEQFF.

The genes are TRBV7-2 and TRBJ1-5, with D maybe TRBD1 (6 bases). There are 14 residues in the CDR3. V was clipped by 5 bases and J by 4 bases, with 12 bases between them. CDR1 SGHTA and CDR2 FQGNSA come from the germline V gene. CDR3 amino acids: CASSPSTGNQPQHF. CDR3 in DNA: TGTGCCAGCAGCCCTTCAACAGGGAATCAGCCCCAGCATTTT.

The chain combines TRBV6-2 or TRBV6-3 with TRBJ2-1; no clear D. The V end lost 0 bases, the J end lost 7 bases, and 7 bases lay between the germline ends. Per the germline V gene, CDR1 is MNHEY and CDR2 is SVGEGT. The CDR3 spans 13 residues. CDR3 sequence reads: CASSYSRRNEQFF. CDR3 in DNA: TGTGCCAGCAGTTACTCGAGGCGGAATGAGCAGTTCTTC.

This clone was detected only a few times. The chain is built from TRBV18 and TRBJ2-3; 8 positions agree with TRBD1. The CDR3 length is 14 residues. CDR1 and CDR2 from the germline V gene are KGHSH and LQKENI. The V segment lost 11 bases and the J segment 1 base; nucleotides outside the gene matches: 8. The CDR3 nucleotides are TGTGCCTCACGGACAGGGCACGGCACAGATACGCAGTATTTT. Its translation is CASRTGHGTDTQYF.

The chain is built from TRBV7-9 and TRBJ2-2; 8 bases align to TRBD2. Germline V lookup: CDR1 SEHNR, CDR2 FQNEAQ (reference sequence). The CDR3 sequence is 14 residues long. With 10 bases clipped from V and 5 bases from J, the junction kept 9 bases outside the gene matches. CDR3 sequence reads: CAITGRALTGELFF. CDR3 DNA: TGTGCCATTACCGGGAGGGCACTAACCGGGGAGCTGTTTTTT.

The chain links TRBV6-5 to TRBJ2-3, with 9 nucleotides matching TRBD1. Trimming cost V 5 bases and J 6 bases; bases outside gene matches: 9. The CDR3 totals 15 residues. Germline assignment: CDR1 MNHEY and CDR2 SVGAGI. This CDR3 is CASSRWDRVGDTQYF. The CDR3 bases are TGTGCCAGCAGTCGTTGGGACAGGGTTGGGGATACGCAGTATTTT.

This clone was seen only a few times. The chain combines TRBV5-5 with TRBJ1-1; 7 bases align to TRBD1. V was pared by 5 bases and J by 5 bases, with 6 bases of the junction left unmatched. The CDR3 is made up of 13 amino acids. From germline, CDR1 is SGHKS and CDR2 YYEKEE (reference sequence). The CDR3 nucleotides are TGTGCCAGCAGAGACAGGGCGTGGACTGAAGCTTTCTTT. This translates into CASRDRAWTEAFF.

CDR3 sequence (DNA): TGCGCCAGCAGCACGGACAGGGGAAACACCATATATTTT. Amino acids: CASSTDRGNTIYF. This chain links TRBV5-1 with TRBJ1-3, with 7 nucleotides matching TRBD1. The CDR3 spans 13 residues. The germline gives CDR1 SGHRS, CDR2 YFSETQ. J was trimmed by 4 bases and V by 4 bases; bases with no gene match: 2. The complete variable domain, with remaining parts taken from reference TRBV5-1 and TRBJ1-3, reads KAGVTQTPRYLIKTRGQQVTLSCSPISGHRSVSWYQQTPGQGLQFLFEYFSETQRNKGNFPGRFSGRQFSNSRSEMNVSTLELGDSALYLCASSTDRGNTIYFGEGSWLTVV.

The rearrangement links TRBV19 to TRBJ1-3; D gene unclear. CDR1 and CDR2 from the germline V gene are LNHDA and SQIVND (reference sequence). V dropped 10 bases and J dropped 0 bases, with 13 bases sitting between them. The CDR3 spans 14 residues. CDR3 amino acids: CANDWEDSGNTIYF. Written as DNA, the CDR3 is TGTGCCAATGACTGGGAGGACTCTGGAAACACCATATATTTT.

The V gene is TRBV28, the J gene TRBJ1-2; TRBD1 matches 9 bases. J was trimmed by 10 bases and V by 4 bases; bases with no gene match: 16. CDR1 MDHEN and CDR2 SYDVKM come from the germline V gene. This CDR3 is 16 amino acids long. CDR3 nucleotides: TGTGCCAGCAGTTCGGTGGGACAGGGCCCCCTCTTTTCCTACACCTTC. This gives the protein CASSSVGQGPLFSYTF.

CDR3 coding DNA: TGTGCCAGCAGCCCGCCGGACGGGGGCAATGAGCAGTTCTTC. This translates into CASSPPDGGNEQFF. This chain connects TRBV7-3 to TRBJ2-1, with D perhaps TRBD2 (6 bases). CDR1 and CDR2 from the germline V gene are SGHTA and FQGTGA. The CDR3 runs to 14 residues. V was cut by 5 bases and J by 6 bases, with 14 bases left in between.

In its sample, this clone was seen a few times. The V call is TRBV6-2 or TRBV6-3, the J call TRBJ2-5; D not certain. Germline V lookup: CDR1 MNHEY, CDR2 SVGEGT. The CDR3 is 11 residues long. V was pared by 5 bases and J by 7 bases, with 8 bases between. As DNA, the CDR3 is TGTGCCAGCAGTCCCCGCGCGACCCAGTACTTC. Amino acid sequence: CASSPRATQYF.

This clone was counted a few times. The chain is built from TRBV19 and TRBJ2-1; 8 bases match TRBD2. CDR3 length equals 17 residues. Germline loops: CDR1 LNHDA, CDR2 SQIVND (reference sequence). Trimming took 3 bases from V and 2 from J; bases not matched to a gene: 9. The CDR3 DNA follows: TGTGCCAGTAGTATTAGGGTCGCGGGAGGTGCCTACAATGAGCAGTTCTTC. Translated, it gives CASSIRVAGGAYNEQFF.